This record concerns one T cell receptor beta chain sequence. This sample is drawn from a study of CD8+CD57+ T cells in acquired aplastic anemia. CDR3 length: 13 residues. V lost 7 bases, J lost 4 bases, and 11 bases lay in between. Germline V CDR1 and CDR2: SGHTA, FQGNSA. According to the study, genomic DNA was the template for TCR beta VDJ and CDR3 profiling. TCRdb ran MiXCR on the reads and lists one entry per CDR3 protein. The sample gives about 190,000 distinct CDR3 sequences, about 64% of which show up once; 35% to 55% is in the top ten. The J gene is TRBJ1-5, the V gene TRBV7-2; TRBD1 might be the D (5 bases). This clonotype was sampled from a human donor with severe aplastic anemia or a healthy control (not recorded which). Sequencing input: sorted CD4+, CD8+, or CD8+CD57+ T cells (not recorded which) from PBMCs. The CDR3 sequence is CASTLQGNQPQHF. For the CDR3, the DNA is TGTGCCAGCACTCTTCAGGGAAATCAGCCCCAGCATTTT.